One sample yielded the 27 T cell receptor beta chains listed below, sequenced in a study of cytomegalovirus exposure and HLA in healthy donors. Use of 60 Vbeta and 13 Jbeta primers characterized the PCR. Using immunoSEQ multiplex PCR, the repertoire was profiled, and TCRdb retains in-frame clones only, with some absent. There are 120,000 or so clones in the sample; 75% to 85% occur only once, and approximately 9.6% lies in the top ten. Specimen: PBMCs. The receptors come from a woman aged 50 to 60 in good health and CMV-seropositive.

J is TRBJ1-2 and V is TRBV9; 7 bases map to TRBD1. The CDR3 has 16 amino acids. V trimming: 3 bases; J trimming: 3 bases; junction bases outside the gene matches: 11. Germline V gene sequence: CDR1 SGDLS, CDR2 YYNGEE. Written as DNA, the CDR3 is TGTGCCAGCAGCGGCCCCCGGGCAGGGGGGTACTATGGCTACACCTTC. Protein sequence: CASSGPRAGGYYGYTF.

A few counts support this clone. CDR3 sequence reads: CASTPGRYSQVRTEAFF. The CDR3 DNA sequence: TGCGCCAGCACCCCCGGGAGGTACAGCCAGGTAAGGACTGAAGCTTTCTTT. The chain joins TRBV4-3 to TRBJ1-1, with D unclear. From germline, CDR1 is LGHNA and CDR2 YSLEER. V lost 7 bases and J lost 5, with 26 bases in between. The CDR3 is 17 residues long.

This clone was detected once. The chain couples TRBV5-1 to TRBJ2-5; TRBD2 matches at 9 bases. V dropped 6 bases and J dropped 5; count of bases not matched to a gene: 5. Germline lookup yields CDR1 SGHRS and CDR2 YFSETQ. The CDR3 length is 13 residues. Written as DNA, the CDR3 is TGCGCCAGCATCGGGACTAGCTACGAGACCCAGTACTTC. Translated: CASIGTSYETQYF.

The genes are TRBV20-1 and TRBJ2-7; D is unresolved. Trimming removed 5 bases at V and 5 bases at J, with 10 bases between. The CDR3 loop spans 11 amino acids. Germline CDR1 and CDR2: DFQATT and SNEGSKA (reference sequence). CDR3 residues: CSAVDTHEQYF. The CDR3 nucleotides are TGCAGTGCTGTAGACACCCACGAGCAGTACTTC.

The CDR3 sequence is CASRVNPRRRYGYTF. DNA of the CDR3: TGCGCCAGCAGGGTCAACCCTCGGCGGCGCTATGGCTACACCTTC. The chain links TRBV10-1 to TRBJ1-2; the D is unclear. This CDR3 comprises 15 residues. V was trimmed by 6 bases and J by 4 bases, leaving 18 bases between them. Germline-derived CDR1 and CDR2 are WNHNN and SYGVQD (reference sequence).

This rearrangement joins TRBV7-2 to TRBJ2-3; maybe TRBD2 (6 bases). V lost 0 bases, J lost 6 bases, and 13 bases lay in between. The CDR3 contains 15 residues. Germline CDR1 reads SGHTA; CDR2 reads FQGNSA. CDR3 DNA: TGTGCCAGCAGCTTAGCCCCCCTAGCGACCGATACGCAGTATTTT. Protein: CASSLAPLATDTQYF.

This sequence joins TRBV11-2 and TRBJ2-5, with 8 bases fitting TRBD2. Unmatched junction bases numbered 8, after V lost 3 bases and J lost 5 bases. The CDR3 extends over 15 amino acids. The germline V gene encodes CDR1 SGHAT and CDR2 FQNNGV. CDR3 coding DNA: TGTGCCAGCAGCTTGATTTTCGGGGGGGTGGAGACCCAGTACTTC. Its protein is CASSLIFGGVETQYF.

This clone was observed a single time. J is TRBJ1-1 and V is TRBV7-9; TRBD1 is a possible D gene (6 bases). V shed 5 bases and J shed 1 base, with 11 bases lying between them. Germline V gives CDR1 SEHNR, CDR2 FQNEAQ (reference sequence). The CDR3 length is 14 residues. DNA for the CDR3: TGTGCCAGCAGCACAGGGAGATGGAACACTGAAGCTTTCTTT. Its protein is CASSTGRWNTEAFF.

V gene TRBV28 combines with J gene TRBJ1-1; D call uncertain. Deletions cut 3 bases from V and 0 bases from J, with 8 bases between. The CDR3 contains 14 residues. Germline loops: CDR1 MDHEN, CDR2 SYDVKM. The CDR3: CASSFHGMNTEAFF. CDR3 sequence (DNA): TGTGCCAGCAGTTTTCACGGTATGAACACTGAAGCTTTCTTT.

CDR3 sequence reads: CASSSQETQYF. The DNA for the CDR3 is TGTGCCAGCTCATCTCAAGAGACCCAGTACTTC. The V and J genes are TRBV18 and TRBJ2-5; D remains ambiguous. V dropped 5 bases and J dropped 2 bases, with 3 bases sitting between them. This CDR3 comprises 11 residues. CDR1 KGHSH and CDR2 LQKENI come from the germline V gene.

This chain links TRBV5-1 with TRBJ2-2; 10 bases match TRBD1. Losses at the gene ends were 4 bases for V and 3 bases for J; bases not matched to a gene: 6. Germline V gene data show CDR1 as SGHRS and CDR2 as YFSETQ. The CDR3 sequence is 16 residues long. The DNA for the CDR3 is TGCGCCAGCAGCGATGACAGGGGGCATTACACCGGGGAGCTGTTTTTT. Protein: CASSDDRGHYTGELFF.

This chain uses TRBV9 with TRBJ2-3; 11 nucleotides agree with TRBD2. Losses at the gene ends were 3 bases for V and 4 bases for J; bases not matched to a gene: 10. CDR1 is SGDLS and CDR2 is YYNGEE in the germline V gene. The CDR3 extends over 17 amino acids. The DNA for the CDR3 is TGTGCCAGCAGCGATAACCCCGATAGCGGGGGGGCAGATACGCAGTATTTT. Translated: CASSDNPDSGGADTQYF.

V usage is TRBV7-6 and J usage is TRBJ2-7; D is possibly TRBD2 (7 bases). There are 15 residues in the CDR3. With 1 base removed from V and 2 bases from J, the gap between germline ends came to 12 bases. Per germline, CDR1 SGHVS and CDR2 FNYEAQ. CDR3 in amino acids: CASSLGGGGAYEQYF. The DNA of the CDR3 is TGTGCCAGCAGCTTAGGGGGGGGCGGAGCCTACGAGCAGTACTTC.

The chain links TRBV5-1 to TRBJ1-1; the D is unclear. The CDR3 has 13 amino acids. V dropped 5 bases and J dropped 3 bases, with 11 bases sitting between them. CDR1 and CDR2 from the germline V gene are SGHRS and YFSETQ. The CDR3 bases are TGCGCCAGCAGATGGTCAGATGACACTGAAGCTTTCTTT. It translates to CASRWSDDTEAFF.

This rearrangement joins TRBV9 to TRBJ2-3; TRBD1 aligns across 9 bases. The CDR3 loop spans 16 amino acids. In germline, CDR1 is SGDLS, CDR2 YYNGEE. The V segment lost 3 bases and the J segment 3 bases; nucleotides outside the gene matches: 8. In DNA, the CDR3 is TGTGCCAGCAGCGGACAGGGGGACCTAGCGACAGATACGCAGTATTTT. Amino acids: CASSGQGDLATDTQYF.

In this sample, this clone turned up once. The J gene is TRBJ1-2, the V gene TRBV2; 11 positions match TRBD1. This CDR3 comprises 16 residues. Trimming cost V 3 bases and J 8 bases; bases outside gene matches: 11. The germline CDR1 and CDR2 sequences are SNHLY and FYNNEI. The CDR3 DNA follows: TGTGCCAGCAGTGAGTCCCTCCGGGACAGGGGGGTCGGCTACACCTTC. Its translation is CASSESLRDRGVGYTF.

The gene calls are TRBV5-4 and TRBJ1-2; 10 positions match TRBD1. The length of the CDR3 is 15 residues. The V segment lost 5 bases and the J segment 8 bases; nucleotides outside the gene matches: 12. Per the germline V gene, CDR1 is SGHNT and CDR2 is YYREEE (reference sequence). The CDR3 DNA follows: TGTGCCAGCAGGGATACCGGGACAGGGGAGGACGGCTACACCTTC. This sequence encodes CASRDTGTGEDGYTF.

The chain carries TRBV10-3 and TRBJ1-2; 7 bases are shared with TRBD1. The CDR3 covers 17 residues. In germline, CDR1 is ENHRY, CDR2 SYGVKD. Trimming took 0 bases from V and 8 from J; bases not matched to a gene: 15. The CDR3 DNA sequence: TGTGCCATCAGTGAGTCGGCGATTAAGGGAGAAGGGGGCGGCTACACCTTC. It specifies CAISESAIKGEGGGYTF.

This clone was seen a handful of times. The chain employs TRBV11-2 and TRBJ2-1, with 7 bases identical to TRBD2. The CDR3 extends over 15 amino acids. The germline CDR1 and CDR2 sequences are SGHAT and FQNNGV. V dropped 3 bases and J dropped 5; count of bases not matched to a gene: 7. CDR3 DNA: TGTGCCAGCAGCTTGGGGCTAGCGGCCAACAATGAGCAGTTCTTC. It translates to CASSLGLAANNEQFF.

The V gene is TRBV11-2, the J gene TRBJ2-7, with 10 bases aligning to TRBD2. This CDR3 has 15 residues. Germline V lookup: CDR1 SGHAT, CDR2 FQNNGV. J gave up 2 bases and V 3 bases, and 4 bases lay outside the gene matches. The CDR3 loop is CASSLTSGSTYEQYF. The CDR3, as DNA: TGTGCCAGCAGCTTGACTAGCGGGTCGACCTACGAGCAGTACTTC.

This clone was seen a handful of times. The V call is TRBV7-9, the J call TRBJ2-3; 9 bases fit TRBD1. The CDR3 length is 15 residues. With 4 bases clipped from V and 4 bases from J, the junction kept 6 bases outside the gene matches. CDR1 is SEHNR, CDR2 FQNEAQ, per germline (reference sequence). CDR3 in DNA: TGTGCCAGCAGCTCAGGACAGGGGCCGCCAGATACGCAGTATTTT. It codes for CASSSGQGPPDTQYF.

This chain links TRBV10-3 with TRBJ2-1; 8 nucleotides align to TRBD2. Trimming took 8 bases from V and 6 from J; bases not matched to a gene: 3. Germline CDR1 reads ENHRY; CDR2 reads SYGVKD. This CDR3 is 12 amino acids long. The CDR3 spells CAIAGGSNEQFF. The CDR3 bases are TGTGCCATCGCGGGGGGCTCCAATGAGCAGTTCTTC.

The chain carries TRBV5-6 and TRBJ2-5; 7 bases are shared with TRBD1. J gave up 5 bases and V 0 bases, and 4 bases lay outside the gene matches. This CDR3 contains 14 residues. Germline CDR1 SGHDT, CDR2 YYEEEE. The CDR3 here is CASSLVRGPETQYF. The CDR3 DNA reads TGTGCCAGCAGCTTGGTGAGGGGGCCGGAGACCCAGTACTTC.

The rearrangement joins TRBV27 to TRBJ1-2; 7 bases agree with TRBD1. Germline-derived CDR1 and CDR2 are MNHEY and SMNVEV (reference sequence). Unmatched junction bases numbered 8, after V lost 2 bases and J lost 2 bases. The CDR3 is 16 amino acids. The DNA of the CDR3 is TGTGCCAGCAGTTTAATTTTCCGGGACAGAAACTATGGCTACACCTTC. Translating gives CASSLIFRDRNYGYTF.

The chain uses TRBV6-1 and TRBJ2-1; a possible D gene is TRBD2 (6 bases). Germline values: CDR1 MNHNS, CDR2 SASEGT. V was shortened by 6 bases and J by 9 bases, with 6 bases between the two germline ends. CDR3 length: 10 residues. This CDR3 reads CASSGGEQFF. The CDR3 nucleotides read TGTGCCAGCAGCGGGGGTGAGCAGTTCTTC.

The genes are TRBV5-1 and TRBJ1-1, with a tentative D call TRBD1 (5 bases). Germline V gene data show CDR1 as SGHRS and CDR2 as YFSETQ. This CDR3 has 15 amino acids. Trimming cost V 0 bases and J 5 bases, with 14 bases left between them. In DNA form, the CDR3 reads TGCGCCAGCAGCTTGGGGGCTTCAGGGTCGACTGAAGCTTTCTTT. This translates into CASSLGASGSTEAFF.

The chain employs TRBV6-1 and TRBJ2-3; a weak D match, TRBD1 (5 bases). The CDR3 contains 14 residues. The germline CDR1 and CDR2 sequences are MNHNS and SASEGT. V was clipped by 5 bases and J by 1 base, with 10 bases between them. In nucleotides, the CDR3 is TGTGCCAGCAGTCCCGAAGGGGGCACAGATACGCAGTATTTT. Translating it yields CASSPEGGTDTQYF.